A single sample gave rise to the 5 T cell receptor beta chains below, sequenced in a study of response to subunit inactivated influenza vaccine. One entry per CDR3 protein results from TCRdb running MiXCR on the RT-PCR reads. The sample has fewer than 200,000 distinct CDR3 sequences; around a tenth are singletons. The sample in question was non-naive T cells sorted from PBMCs, obtained on the day of vaccination. The receptors derive from a man between 50 and 59 years old who received an inactivated influenza vaccine.

The chain combines TRBV28 with TRBJ2-7, with TRBD2 matching 11 bases. Germline lookup yields CDR1 MDHEN and CDR2 SYDVKM. V lost 2 bases to trimming and J lost 1 base; unmatched junction nucleotides: 13. The CDR3 covers 19 residues. The CDR3 spells CASSLSFSGLAGGSYEQYF. In DNA form, the CDR3 reads TGTGCCAGCAGTTTAAGTTTCTCTGGGCTAGCGGGGGGATCCTACGAGCAGTACTTC.

This clonotype was counted ten times or more. This sequence joins TRBV4-3 and TRBJ2-3; TRBD1 agrees at 7 bases. Germline lookup yields CDR1 LGHNA and CDR2 YSLEER. This CDR3 has 15 amino acids. Trimming took 4 bases from V and 2 from J; bases not matched to a gene: 6. Here the CDR3 reads CASSRGGRTTDTQYF. As DNA, the CDR3 is TGCGCCAGCAGCCGAGGGGGCCGCACCACAGATACGCAGTATTTT.

This clonotype showed up many times. The V gene is TRBV12-3 or TRBV12-4, the J gene TRBJ2-7; D ambiguous. Trimming took 1 base from V and 1 from J, leaving 14 bases between them. CDR3 length: 16 residues. CDR3 DNA sequence: TGTGCCAGCAGTTTAGGGCCCAGCGTGGGGTCCTACGAGCAGTACTTC. It encodes CASSLGPSVGSYEQYF.

V is TRBV7-8 and J is TRBJ2-2, with TRBD1 identical over 9 bases. The CDR3 totals 18 residues. Germline lookup yields CDR1 SGHVS and CDR2 FQNEAQ. The V segment lost 1 base and the J segment 0 bases; nucleotides outside the gene matches: 6. In DNA, the CDR3 is TGTGCCAGCAGCTTAGACAGGGGGCGCTCAGCGAACACCGGGGAGCTGTTTTTT. Translation: CASSLDRGRSANTGELFF. The whole variable domain, remainder taken from reference TRBV7-8 and TRBJ2-2, is GAGVSQSPRYKVAKRGQDVALRCDPISGHVSLFWYQQALGQGPEFLTYFQNEAQLDKSGLPSDRFFAERPEGSVSTLKIQRTQQEDSAVYLCASSLDRGRSANTGELFFGEGSRLTVL.

Worth noting for this clonotype: The germline gene is not matched at one end of the junction; a read error may be the cause. The chain carries TRBV20-1 and TRBJ2-1; 14 positions match TRBD2. The germline V gene encodes CDR1 DFQATT and CDR2 SNEGSKA (reference sequence). This CDR3 is built from 18 residues. The CDR3 loop is CCARDGLAGGTAYNEQFF. CDR3 in DNA: TGCTGTGCTAGAGACGGACTAGCGGGGGGCACAGCCTACAATGAGCAGTTCTTC.